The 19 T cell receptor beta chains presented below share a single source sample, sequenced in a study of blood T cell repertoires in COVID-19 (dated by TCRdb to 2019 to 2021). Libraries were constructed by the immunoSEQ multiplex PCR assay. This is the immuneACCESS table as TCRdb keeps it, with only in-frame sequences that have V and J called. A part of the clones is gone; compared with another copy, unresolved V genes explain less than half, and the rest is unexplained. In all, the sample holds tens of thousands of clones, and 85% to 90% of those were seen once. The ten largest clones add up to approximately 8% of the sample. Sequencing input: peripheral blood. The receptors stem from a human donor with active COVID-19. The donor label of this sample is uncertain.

As DNA, the CDR3 is TGTGCCAGCAGCTTAGCTCAGGGAGGGGCGAAGCAGTACTTC. This sequence encodes CASSLAQGGAKQYF. The rearrangement links TRBV7-2 to TRBJ2-7; the match to TRBD2 covers 7 bases. Germline assignment: CDR1 SGHTA and CDR2 FQGNSA. With 0 bases clipped from V and 8 bases from J, the junction kept 7 bases outside the gene matches. CDR3 size: 14 residues.

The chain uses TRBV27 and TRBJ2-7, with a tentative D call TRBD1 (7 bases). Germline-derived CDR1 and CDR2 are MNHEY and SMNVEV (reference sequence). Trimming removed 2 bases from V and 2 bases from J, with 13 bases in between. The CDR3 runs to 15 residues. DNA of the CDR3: TGTGCCAGCAGTTTAGGGCAGGGGGGAGCCTACGAGCAGTACTTC. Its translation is CASSLGQGGAYEQYF.

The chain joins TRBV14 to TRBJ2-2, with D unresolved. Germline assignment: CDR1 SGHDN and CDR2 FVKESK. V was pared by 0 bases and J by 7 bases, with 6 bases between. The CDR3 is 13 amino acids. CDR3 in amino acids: CASSQDPYGELFF. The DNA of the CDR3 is TGTGCCAGCAGCCAAGACCCCTACGGGGAGCTGTTTTTT. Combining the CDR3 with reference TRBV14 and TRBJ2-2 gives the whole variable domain EAGVTQFPSHSVIEKGQTVTLRCDPISGHDNLYWYRRVMGKEIKFLLHFVKESKQDESGMPNNRFLAERTGGTYSTLKVQPAELEDSGVYFCASSQDPYGELFFGEGSRLTVL.

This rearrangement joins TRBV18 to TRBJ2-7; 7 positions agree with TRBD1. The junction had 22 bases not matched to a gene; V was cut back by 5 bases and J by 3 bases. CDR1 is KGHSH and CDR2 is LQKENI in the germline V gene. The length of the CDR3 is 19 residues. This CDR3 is CASSGSPYRDSQSFYEQYF. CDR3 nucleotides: TGTGCCAGCTCAGGATCACCCTACCGGGACAGTCAGTCGTTCTACGAGCAGTACTTC.

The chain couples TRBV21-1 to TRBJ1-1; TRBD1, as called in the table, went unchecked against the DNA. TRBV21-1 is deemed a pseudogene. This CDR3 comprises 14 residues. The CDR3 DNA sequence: TGTGCCAGCAGCAAGGGCCCCGGGAACACTGAAGCTTTCTTT. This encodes CASSKGPGNTEAFF.

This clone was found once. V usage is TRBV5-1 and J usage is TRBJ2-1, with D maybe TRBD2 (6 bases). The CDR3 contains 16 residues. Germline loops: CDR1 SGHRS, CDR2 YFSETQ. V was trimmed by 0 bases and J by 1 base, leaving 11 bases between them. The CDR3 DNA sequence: TGCGCCAGCAGCTTGGGAATCGGGGGATCCTACAATGAGCAGTTCTTC. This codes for CASSLGIGGSYNEQFF.

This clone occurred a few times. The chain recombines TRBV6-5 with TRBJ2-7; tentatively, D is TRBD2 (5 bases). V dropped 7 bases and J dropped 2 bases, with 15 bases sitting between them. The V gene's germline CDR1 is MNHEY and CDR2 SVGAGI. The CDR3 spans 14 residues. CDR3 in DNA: TGTGCCAGCATGCGAGGGCGCCCTGCCTACGAGCAGTACTTC. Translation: CASMRGRPAYEQYF.

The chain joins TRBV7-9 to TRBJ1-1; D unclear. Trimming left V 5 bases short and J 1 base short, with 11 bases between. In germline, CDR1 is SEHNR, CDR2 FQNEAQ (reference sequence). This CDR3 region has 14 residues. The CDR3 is CASSRLAGNTEAFF. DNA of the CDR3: TGTGCCAGCAGCCGGTTGGCAGGGAACACTGAAGCTTTCTTT.

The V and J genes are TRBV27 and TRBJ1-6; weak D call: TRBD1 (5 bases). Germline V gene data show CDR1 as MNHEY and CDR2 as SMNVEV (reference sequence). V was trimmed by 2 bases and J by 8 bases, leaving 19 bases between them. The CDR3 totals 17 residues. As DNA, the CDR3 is TGTGCCAGCAGTTTAACCCCCCCAGGGTACCTAGATTCACCCCTCCACTTT. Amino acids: CASSLTPPGYLDSPLHF.

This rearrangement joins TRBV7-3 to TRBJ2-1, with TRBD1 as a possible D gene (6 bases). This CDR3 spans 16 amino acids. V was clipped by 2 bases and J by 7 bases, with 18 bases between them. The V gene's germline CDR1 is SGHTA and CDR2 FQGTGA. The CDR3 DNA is TGTGCCAGCAGCTTAGGGGTGGGGCAGGGGTCGAATGAGCAGTTCTTC. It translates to CASSLGVGQGSNEQFF.

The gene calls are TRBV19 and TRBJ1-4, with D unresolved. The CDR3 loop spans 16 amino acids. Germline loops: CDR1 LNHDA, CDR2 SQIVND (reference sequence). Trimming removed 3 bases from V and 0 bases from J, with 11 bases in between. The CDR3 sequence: CASSIQFFSTNEKLFF. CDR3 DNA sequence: TGTGCCAGTAGTATTCAGTTCTTCTCAACTAATGAAAAACTGTTTTTT. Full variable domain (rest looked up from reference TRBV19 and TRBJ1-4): DGGITQSPKYLFRKEGQNVTLSCEQNLNHDAMYWYRQDPGQGLRLIYYSQIVNDFQKGDIAEGYSVSREKKESFPLTVTSAQKNPTAFYLCASSIQFFSTNEKLFFGSGTQLSVL.

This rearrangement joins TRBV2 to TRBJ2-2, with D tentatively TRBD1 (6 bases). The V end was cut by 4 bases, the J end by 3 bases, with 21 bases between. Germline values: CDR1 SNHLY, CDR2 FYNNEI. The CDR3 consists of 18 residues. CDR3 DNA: TGTGCCAGCAGTGTTACTACAGGGCCCTCGATAGACACCGGGGAGCTGTTTTTT. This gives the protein CASSVTTGPSIDTGELFF.

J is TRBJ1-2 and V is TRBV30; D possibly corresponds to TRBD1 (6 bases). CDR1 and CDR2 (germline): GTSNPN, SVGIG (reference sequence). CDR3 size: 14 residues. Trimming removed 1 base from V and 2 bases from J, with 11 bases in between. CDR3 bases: TGTGCCTGGAGTGGGACAGCTTCCAACTATGGCTACACCTTC. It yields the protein CAWSGTASNYGYTF.

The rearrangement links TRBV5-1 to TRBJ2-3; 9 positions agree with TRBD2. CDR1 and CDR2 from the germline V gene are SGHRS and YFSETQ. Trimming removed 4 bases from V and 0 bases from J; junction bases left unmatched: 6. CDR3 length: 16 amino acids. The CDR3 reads CASSIGLASSTDTQYF. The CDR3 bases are TGCGCCAGCAGCATAGGACTAGCGAGCAGCACAGATACGCAGTATTTT.

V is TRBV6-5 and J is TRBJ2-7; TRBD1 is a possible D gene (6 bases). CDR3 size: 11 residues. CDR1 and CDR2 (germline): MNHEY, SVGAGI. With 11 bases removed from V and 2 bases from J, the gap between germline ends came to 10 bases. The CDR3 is CALQGTYEQYF. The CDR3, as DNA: TGTGCCTTGCAGGGGACCTACGAGCAGTACTTC.

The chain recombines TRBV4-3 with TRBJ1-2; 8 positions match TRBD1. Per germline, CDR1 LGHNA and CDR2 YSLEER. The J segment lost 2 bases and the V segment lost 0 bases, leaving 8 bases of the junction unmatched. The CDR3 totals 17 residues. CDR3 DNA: TGCGCCAGCAGCCAAGATCTTGGGACAGGTCTAAACTATGGCTACACCTTC. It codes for CASSQDLGTGLNYGYTF.

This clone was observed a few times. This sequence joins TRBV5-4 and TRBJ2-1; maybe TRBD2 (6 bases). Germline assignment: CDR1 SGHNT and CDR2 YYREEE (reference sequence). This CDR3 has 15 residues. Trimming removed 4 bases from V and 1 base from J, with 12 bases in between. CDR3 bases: TGTGCCAGCAGCCCGCGGGGTGGGTCCTACAATGAGCAGTTCTTC. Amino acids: CASSPRGGSYNEQFF.

CDR3 protein: CASSLPTGGQMNTEAFF. DNA of the CDR3: TGTGCCAGCAGCTTGCCGACAGGGGGCCAAATGAACACTGAAGCTTTCTTT. The chain couples TRBV5-6 to TRBJ1-1; 10 bases map to TRBD1. CDR3 length: 17 amino acids. Germline values: CDR1 SGHDT, CDR2 YYEEEE. Germline trimming cut 1 base from V and 0 bases from J; bases unmatched to any gene: 6.

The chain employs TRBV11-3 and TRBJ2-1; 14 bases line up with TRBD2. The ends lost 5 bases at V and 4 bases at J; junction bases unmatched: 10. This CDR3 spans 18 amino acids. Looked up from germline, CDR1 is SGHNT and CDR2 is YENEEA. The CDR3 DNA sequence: TGTGCCAGCAGCCCCCGGACTAGCGGGGGGCAACCATACAATGAGCAGTTCTTC. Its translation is CASSPRTSGGQPYNEQFF.